This is a list of T cell receptor beta chains from one sample in a study of graft-versus-host responses after intestinal transplantation. Clones were sequenced by immunoSEQ multiplex PCR, and TCRdb holds only the in-frame ones, with some missing. The sample yields 96,000 or so clones, roughly 92% seen once. Their specific antigens are unknown. The specimen was unstimulated CD4+ T cells sorted from spleen or lymph node cells, collected before intestinal transplant. The receptors here all came from a human donor who received an intestinal transplant. Each CDR3 is given with its conserved first and last residue. The order of the fields is D gene, clone size, V gene, J gene, CDR3 length, CDR3 DNA, CDR3 protein. D genes are given only for firm matches. The listing skips clone size in some rows; elsewhere it reads once, few, many or a size class.

>.|.|TRBV5-1|TRBJ2-3|13
TGCGCCAGCAGCTTGGGTGGCCCAGATACGCAGTATTTT
CASSLGGPDTQYF
>TRBD2|.|TRBV7-8|TRBJ2-7|18
TGTGCCAGCAGCTCAGACGGGACTAGCGGGAGTCCCGCCTACGAGCAGTACTTC
CASSSDGTSGSPAYEQYF
>.|.|TRBV4-1|TRBJ2-7|16
TGCGCCAGCAGCCAAGCCCCCTCAGGGCTCTCCTACGAGCAGTACTTC
CASSQAPSGLSYEQYF
>TRBD2|once|TRBV5-4|TRBJ2-1|17
TGTGCCAGCAGCTCCGGACTAGTAAGTTCGGGGAACAATGAGCAGTTCTTC
CASSSGLVSSGNNEQFF
>TRBD2|.|TRBV7-7|TRBJ2-3|16
TGTGCCAGCAGCTTAAGCCCTAGCGGGATCCCAGATACGCAGTATTTT
CASSLSPSGIPDTQYF
>.|.|TRBV6-1|TRBJ1-5|14
TGTGCCAGCAGCGAGCGGCAGGGGAATCAGCCCCAGCATTTT
CASSERQGNQPQHF
>TRBD2|.|TRBV7-9|TRBJ2-7|15
TGTGCCAGCAGCCATAGCGGGAGGACCTCCTACGAGCAGTACTTC
CASSHSGRTSYEQYF
>TRBD1|.|TRBV6-8|TRBJ1-2|14
TGTGCCAGCAGTTACGGTGGGACAGTAGAAGGCTACACCTTC
CASSYGGTVEGYTF
>.|.|TRBV4-2|TRBJ1-1|19
TGTGCCAGCAGCCAAGAGTCGGGTGTTTCGGAGGCCTCTTTATCTGAAGCTTTCTTT
CASSQESGVSEASLSEAFF
>.|.|TRBV7-2|TRBJ1-5|17
TGTGCCAGCAGCGGGGAGGCCCTGGTTTATAGCAATCAGCCCCAGCATTTT
CASSGEALVYSNQPQHF
>TRBD1|.|TRBV18|TRBJ1-2|15
TGTGCCAGCTCACCACTCTCGGGACAGAACTATGGCTACACCTTC
CASSPLSGQNYGYTF
>.|.|TRBV6-1|TRBJ1-5|13
TGTGCCAGCAGTGAAGTTATGTTTCAGCCCCAGCATTTT
CASSEVMFQPQHF
>TRBD1|.|TRBV5-1|TRBJ1-1|13
TGCGCCAGTAGGGGGACAGAGAACACTGAAGCTTTCTTT
CASRGTENTEAFF
>TRBD1|.|TRBV30|TRBJ1-5|12
TGTGCCTACCGACAGGGAGGACAGCCCCAGCATTTT
CAYRQGGQPQHF
>.|.|TRBV15|TRBJ2-1|16
TGTGCCACCAGCAGATCAAGGGGACTCGTGCGGGATGAGCAGTTCTTC
CATSRSRGLVRDEQFF
>.|once|TRBV14|TRBJ2-5|14
TGTGCCAGCAGCCAAGGACTCCCCGGAGAGACCCAGTACTTC
CASSQGLPGETQYF
>.|.|TRBV4-3|TRBJ2-2|15
TGCGCCAGCAGCCAAGAACTAGTATACCCCGGGGAGCTGTTTTTT
CASSQELVYPGELFF
>.|.|TRBV12-5|TRBJ2-1|18
TGTGCTAGTGCCCTAATACTACCGGTGACCGACTCCTACAATGAGCAGTTCTTC
CASALILPVTDSYNEQFF
>.|.|TRBV2|TRBJ1-5|15
TGTGCCAGCAGAGGCGACGGAGGGGGGGATCAGCCCCAGCATTTT
CASRGDGGGDQPQHF
>TRBD2|.|TRBV6-1|TRBJ2-7|15
TGTGCCAGCGTTCCGATTAGCGGGGGTTTCTACGAGCAGTACTTC
CASVPISGGFYEQYF
>.|.|TRBV4-1|TRBJ1-1|15
TGCGCCAGCAGCCAAGATAGGTCAGGGAGGCCGGAAGCTTTCTTT
CASSQDRSGRPEAFF
>.|.|TRBV14|TRBJ2-3|14
TGTGCCAGCAGCCAAGACAGGGTTACAGATACGCAGTATTTT
CASSQDRVTDTQYF
>TRBD1|.|TRBV29-1|TRBJ1-5|13
TGCAGCGTTGTGACAGGGGTGAATCAGCCCCAGCATTTT
CSVVTGVNQPQHF
>.|.|TRBV5-1|TRBJ2-1|14
TGCGCCAGCAGCCAGGACAGCTCCTACAATGAGCAGTTCTTC
CASSQDSSYNEQFF
>.|.|TRBV6-6|TRBJ2-1|15
TGTGCCAGCAGTTACTATAAATCCTCCTACAATGAGCAGTTCTTC
CASSYYKSSYNEQFF
>.|.|TRBV9|TRBJ2-3|12
TGTGCCAGCAGCGTCGGGGTGGATACGCAGTATTTT
CASSVGVDTQYF
>TRBD2|.|TRBV2|TRBJ2-5|16
TGTGCCAGCAGGGCGACTAGCATCGCACACTGGGAGACCCAGTACTTC
CASRATSIAHWETQYF
>TRBD2|.|TRBV6-1|TRBJ2-2|15
TGTGCCAGCAGTCAAGCGGGGGGGGCGAGCGGGGAGCTGTTTTTT
CASSQAGGASGELFF
>.|.|TRBV4-1|TRBJ1-2|14
TGCGCCAGCAGCCAAAAGACAGAGAACTATGGCTACACCTTC
CASSQKTENYGYTF
>.|once|TRBV11-2|TRBJ1-3|13
TGTGCCAGCAGTACGGGGGCTGGAAACACCATATATTTT
CASSTGAGNTIYF
>.|.|TRBV5-1|TRBJ2-1|16
TGCGCCAGCAGCTTGTCCCCACTAGTGATGGGGTCCGAGCAGTTCTTC
CASSLSPLVMGSEQFF
>.|.|TRBV7-8|TRBJ2-7|16
TGTGCCAGCAGCTTAGCTGGGCCGGGATCGTCCTACGAGCAGTACTTC
CASSLAGPGSSYEQYF
>.|few|TRBV7-2|TRBJ1-5|13
TGTGCCAGCAGCTTACAGGGCAATCAGCCCCAGCATTTT
CASSLQGNQPQHF
>.|.|TRBV6-6|TRBJ1-3|16
TGTGCCAGCAGTTACTTTGCGGGGGGCTCTGGAAACACCATATATTTT
CASSYFAGGSGNTIYF
>.|.|TRBV18|TRBJ2-1|16
TGTGCCAGCTCACCAAGTCAGGGGAGAAACTACAATGAGCAGTTCTTC
CASSPSQGRNYNEQFF
>.|.|TRBV27|TRBJ1-2|14
TGTGCCAGCAGTCCGAACCCCGACGGACGACTAACTACCTTC
CASSPNPDGRLTTF
>.|.|TRBV7-9|TRBJ1-4|13
TGTGCCAGCAGCTACGGGACAAGTGAAAAACTGTTTTTT
CASSYGTSEKLFF
>TRBD1|.|TRBV2|TRBJ2-3|12
TGTGCCAGCAGACAGGGGCGGGATACGCAGTATTTT
CASRQGRDTQYF
>.|.|TRBV6-1|TRBJ1-3|14
TGTGCCAGCAGTGCCACAGGCTTAGGAAACACCATATATTTT
CASSATGLGNTIYF
>TRBD2|.|TRBV4-3|TRBJ2-1|17
TGCGCCAGCAGCCAAGAGGCTTTGGCGGGGGGGTACAATGAGCAGTTCTTC
CASSQEALAGGYNEQFF
>TRBD2|.|TRBV5-1|TRBJ2-5|16
TGCGCCAGCAGCTTAGAAGGACTAGCGGGGGGAGAGACCCAGTACTTC
CASSLEGLAGGETQYF
>.|.|TRBV18|TRBJ2-7|14
TGTGCCAGCTCACCACCCACCGCCGGCTACGAGCAGTACTTC
CASSPPTAGYEQYF